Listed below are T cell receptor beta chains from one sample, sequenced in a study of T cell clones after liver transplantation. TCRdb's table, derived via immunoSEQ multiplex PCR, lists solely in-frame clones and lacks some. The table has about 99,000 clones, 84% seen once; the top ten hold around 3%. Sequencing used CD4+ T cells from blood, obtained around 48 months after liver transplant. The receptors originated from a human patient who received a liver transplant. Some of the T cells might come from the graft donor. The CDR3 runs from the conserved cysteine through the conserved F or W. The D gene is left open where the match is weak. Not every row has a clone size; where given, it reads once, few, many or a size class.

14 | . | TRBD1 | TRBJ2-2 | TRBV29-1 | TGCAGCGTAAAGAACAGGGGTGTTAACGGGGAGCTGTTTTTT | CSVKNRGVNGELFF
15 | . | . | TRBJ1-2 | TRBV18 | TGTGCCAGCTCACGGGACAATTTAGCTAACTATGGCTACACCTTC | CASSRDNLANYGYTF
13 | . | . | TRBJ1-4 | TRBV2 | TGTGCCAGCAGTGATCCAGGGGTGGGAAAACTGTTTTTT | CASSDPGVGKLFF
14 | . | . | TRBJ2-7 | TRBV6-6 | TGTGCCAGCAGTTCGCTTAACAGGATCTCCGAGCAGTACTTC | CASSSLNRISEQYF
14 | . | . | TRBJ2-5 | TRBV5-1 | TGCGCCAGCAGCTTCTCCACAGGGTCGGAGACCCAGTACTTC | CASSFSTGSETQYF
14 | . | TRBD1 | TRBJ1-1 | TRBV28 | TGTGCCAGCAGTTTCCAGTCCGGGACAGGTGAAGCTTTCTTT | CASSFQSGTGEAFF
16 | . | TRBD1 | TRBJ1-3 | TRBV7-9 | TGTGCCAGCAGCAACCGACAGGGGCGCTCTGGAAACACCATATATTTT | CASSNRQGRSGNTIYF
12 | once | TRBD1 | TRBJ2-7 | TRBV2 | TGTGCCAGCAGTGGGGACAGATACGAGCAGTACTTC | CASSGDRYEQYF
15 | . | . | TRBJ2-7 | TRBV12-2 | TGTGCAAGTCGCTTAGTGAGCGTGAGCTCCTACGAGCAGTACTTC | CASRLVSVSSYEQYF
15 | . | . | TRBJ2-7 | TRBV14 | TGTGCCAGCAGCCAAGAGCAGGGGCGCTCCTACGAGCAGTACTTC | CASSQEQGRSYEQYF
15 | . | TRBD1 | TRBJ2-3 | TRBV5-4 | TGTGCCAGCAGCTACCCCGGGACAGGGGGAAATACGCAGTATTTT | CASSYPGTGGNTQYF
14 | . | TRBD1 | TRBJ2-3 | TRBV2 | TGTGCCAGCAGTGCGACAGGGAGCACAGATACGCAGTATTTT | CASSATGSTDTQYF
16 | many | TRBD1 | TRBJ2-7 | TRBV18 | TGTGCCAGCTCACAACTTGACCGGGACAGGGGGCTTTGGCAGTACTTC | CASSQLDRDRGLWQYF
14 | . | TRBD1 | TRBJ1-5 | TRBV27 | TGTGCCAGCAGCCTGACAGGGGGGCATCAGCCCCAGCATTTT | CASSLTGGHQPQHF
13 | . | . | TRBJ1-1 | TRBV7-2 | TGTGCCAGCAGCTTACATCAGAACACTGAAGCTTTCTTT | CASSLHQNTEAFF
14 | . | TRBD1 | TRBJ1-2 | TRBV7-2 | TGTGCCAGCAGCTCCAGACAGGGCAGGAATGGCTACACCTTC | CASSSRQGRNGYTF